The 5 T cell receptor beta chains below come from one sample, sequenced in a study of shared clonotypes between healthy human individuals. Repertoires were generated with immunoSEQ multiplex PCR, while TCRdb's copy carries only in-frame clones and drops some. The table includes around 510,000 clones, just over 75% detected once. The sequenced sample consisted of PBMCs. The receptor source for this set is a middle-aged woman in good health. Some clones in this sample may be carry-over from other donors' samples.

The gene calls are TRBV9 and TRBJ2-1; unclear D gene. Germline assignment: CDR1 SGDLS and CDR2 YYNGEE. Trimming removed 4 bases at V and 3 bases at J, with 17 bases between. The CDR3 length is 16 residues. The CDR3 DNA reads TGTGCCAGCAGCCCCAGGACGGATACCCTCTACAATGAGCAGTTCTTC. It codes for CASSPRTDTLYNEQFF.

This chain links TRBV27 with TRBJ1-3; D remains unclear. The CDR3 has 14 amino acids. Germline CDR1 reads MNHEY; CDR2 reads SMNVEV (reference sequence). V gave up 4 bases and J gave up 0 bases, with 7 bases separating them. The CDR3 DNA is TGTGCCAGCAGTTCCCGTTCCTCTGGAAACACCATATATTTT. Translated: CASSSRSSGNTIYF.

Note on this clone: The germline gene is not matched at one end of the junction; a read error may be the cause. CDR3 bases: TGTGCCTGGAGAGAATTCCTAGGACAGGGGCCGAACACTAAAGCTTTCTTT. It is translated as CAWREFLGQGPNTKAFF. J is TRBJ1-1 and V is TRBV30, with 9 bases lining up with TRBD1. Germline-derived CDR1 and CDR2 are GTSNPN and SVGIG (reference sequence). CDR3 length: 17 amino acids.

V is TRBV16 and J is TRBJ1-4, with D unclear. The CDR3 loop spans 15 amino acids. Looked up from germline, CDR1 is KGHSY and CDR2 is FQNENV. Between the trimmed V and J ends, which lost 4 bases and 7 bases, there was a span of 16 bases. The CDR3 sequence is CASSPRGSSGEKLFF. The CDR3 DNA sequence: TGTGCCAGCAGCCCAAGAGGGTCTTCGGGTGAAAAACTGTTTTTT. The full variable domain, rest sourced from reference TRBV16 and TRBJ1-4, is GEEVAQTPKHLVRGEGQKAKLYCAPIKGHSYVFWYQQVLKNEFKFLISFQNENVFDETGMPKERFSAKCLPNSPCSLEIQATKLEDSAVYFCASSPRGSSGEKLFFGSGTQLSVL.

CDR3 protein: CASSFRDRLFF. CDR3 in DNA: TGTGCCAGCAGCTTCCGGGACAGGTTGTTCTTC. The chain couples TRBV7-3 to TRBJ2-1, with 8 nucleotides matching TRBD1. The CDR3 sequence is 11 residues long. Unmatched junction bases numbered 4, after V lost 3 bases and J lost 15 bases. From germline, CDR1 is SGHTA and CDR2 FQGTGA.